The present T cell receptor beta chain was sequenced within a study of blood T cell repertoires in COVID-19. Study-wide background: COVID-19 samples, acute and convalescent, were from the United States, Italy and Spain. PBMCs, B-cell-depleted T cells, or T cells provided the cDNA or gDNA that made up the material.

The Seattle site enrolled patients during active infection and followed them longitudinally. In the original analysis: Amplification from reference gene primers served as the basis for estimated nucleated cell counts. Sequencing used immunoSEQ multiplex PCR; TCRdb keeps in-frame clones, though not all of them. V and J calls and clone size follow that table, whereas D and trimming were derived from the DNA. The sample has 200,000 to 250,000 clones; about 85% are singletons. Points on this clone: One end of the junction varies from germline; a read error may be responsible.

Germline lookup yields CDR1 KGHSH and CDR2 LQKENI. CDR3 size: 11 residues. The V and J genes are TRBV18 and TRBJ2-1; possibly TRBD1 for D (6 bases). Material: peripheral blood. The source of this sequence is a woman aged 45-65 years with COVID-19, enrolled during active disease. CDR3 sequence (DNA): TGTGCCGGGGGCTCCAACAATGAGCAGTTCTTC. Amino acids: CAGGSNNEQFF.